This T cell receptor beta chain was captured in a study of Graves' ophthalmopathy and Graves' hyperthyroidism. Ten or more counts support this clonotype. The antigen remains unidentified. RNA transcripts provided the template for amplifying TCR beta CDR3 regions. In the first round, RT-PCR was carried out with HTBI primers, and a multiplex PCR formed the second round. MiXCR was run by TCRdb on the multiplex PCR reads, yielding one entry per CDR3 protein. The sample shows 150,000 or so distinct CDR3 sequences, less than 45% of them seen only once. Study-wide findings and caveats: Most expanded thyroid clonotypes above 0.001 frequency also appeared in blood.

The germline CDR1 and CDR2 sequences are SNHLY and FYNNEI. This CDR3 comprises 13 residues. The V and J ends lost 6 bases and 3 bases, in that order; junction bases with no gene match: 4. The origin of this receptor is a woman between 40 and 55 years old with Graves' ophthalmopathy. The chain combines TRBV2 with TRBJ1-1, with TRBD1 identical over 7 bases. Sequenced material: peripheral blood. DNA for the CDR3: TGTGCCAGCAGAGCGGGACAGTACACTGAAGCTTTCTTT. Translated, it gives CASRAGQYTEAFF.